This TCR beta chain is drawn from a study of T cells in Graves' hyperthyroidism and ophthalmopathy. The germline gives CDR1 ENHRY, CDR2 SYGVKD. Unmatched junction bases numbered 8, after V lost 7 bases and J lost 7 bases. The CDR3 totals 14 residues. Amplification of TCR beta CDR3 regions was performed using RNA transcripts as template. The HTBI primer set was used in a first-round RT-PCR of the TCR CDR3. TCRdb reprocessed the multiplex PCR reads with MiXCR, giving one entry per CDR3 protein. This repertoire shows 500,000 to 600,000 distinct CDR3 sequences, more than 45% found once; its top ten account for about 20%.

The material sequenced was peripheral blood or thyroid tissue (not recorded which). The source is an adult woman with Graves' disease, either hyperthyroidism or ophthalmopathy (not recorded which). The chain carries TRBV10-3 and TRBJ1-5; 9 bases agree with TRBD1. Written as DNA, the CDR3 is TGTGCCATCACCCCGGGACAGGGCCGACAGCCCCAGCATTTT. Its translation is CAITPGQGRQPQHF.